Below are 5 T cell receptor beta chains sequenced from a single sample in a study of T cell changes during pregnancy in multiple sclerosis. Measured with immunoSEQ multiplex PCR; TCRdb has only the in-frame clones, and not every one. The sample carries 50,000 to 60,000 clones, approximately 90% recorded once. This material consisted of CD4+ T cells from peripheral blood mononuclear cells, taken in the first trimester of pregnancy. The source of these receptors is a female donor with multiple sclerosis, enrolled in a pregnancy study.

The chain couples TRBV11-3 to TRBJ2-2, with unresolved D. Germline V gene data show CDR1 as SGHNT and CDR2 as YENEEA. There are 13 residues in the CDR3. The V gene lost 6 bases and the J gene lost 6 bases, with 11 bases spanning the gap. CDR3 nucleotides: TGTGCCAGCAGACGTGACATCGCCGGGGAGCTGTTTTTT. Protein product: CASRRDIAGELFF.

The chain links TRBV11-3 to TRBJ2-7, with D unclear. This CDR3 has 12 residues. V was cut by 0 bases and J by 3 bases, with 3 bases left in between. In germline, CDR1 is SGHNT, CDR2 YENEEA. The CDR3 spells CASSLDNYEQYF. CDR3 nucleotide sequence: TGTGCCAGCAGCTTAGACAACTACGAGCAGTACTTC.

V is TRBV4-1 and J is TRBJ2-1, with D perhaps TRBD2 (5 bases). V lost 2 bases and J 9 bases, leaving 20 bases between the germline ends. CDR3 length: 16 amino acids. The germline V gene has CDR1 MGHRA and CDR2 YSYEKL. The CDR3 DNA reads as TGCGCCAGCAGCCAAAGGAACAGCAAGATAAGCGGTGAGCAGTTCTTC. Amino acids: CASSQRNSKISGEQFF.

J is TRBJ2-5 and V is TRBV29-1, with 7 nucleotides matching TRBD1. The CDR3 is 11 amino acids. The trim removed 5 bases at V and 4 bases at J, leaving 1 base unmatched. CDR1 and CDR2 from the germline V gene are SQVTM and ANQGSEA. In nucleotides, the CDR3 is TGCAGCGTTTCAGGGGGAGAGACCCAGTACTTC. This gives the protein CSVSGGETQYF. Complete variable domain (other parts from reference TRBV29-1 and TRBJ2-5): SAVISQKPSRDICQRGTSLTIQCQVDSQVTMMFWYRQQPGQSLTLIATANQGSEATYESGFVIDKFPISRPNLTFSTLTVSNMSPEDSSIYLCSVSGGETQYFGPGTRLLVL.

This chain uses TRBV5-6 with TRBJ1-3, with D tentatively TRBD1 (5 bases). Trimming shortened V by 2 bases and J by 4 bases, and 13 bases separated the two germline ends. CDR1 and CDR2 from the germline V gene are SGHDT and YYEEEE. This CDR3 has 15 amino acids. The CDR3 spells CASSLGAARGNTIYF. The CDR3 nucleotides read TGTGCCAGCAGCTTAGGGGCTGCCAGGGGAAACACCATATATTTT.